This T cell receptor (beta chain) was documented in a study of blood T cell repertoires in COVID-19. At the level of the study: The origin of the acute and convalescent COVID-19 samples was the United States, Italy and Spain. T cells, B-cell-depleted T cells, or PBMCs provided the cDNA or gDNA that served as material.

The germline CDR1 and CDR2 sequences are SGHTA and FQGNSA. V was cut by 2 bases and J by 0 bases, with 11 bases left in between. CDR3 length equals 16 residues. As processed by the authors: Reference gene primer amplification gave nucleated cell count estimates. The data were produced by immunoSEQ multiplex PCR, yet TCRdb's version contains in-frame clones alone and is incomplete. The V and J calls and clone size are taken from that table; D and trimming were inferred from the DNA. The sample includes around 92,000 clones, about 82% of them seen just once. This TCR derives from an older woman in a cohort sampled during active or convalescent COVID-19. The chain links TRBV7-2 to TRBJ2-1, with a weak D call TRBD2 (7 bases). The sample was peripheral blood. This CDR3 is CASSLSGGSSYNEQFF. For the CDR3, the DNA is TGTGCCAGCAGCTTATCGGGGGGCAGCTCCTACAATGAGCAGTTCTTC.